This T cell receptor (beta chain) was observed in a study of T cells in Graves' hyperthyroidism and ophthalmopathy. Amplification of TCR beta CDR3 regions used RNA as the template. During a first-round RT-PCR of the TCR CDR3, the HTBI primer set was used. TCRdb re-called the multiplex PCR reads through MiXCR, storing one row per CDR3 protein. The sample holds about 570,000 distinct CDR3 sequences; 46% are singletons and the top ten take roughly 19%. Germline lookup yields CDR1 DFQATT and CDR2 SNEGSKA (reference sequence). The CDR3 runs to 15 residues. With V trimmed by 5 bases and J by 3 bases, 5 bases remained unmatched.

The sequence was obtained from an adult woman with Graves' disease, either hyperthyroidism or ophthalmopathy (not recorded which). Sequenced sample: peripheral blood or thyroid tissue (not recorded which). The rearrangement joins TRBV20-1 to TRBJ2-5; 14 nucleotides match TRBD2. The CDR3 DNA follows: TGCAGTGCTCGGGGACTAGCGGGAGCTGAAGAGACCCAGTACTTC. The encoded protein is CSARGLAGAEETQYF.